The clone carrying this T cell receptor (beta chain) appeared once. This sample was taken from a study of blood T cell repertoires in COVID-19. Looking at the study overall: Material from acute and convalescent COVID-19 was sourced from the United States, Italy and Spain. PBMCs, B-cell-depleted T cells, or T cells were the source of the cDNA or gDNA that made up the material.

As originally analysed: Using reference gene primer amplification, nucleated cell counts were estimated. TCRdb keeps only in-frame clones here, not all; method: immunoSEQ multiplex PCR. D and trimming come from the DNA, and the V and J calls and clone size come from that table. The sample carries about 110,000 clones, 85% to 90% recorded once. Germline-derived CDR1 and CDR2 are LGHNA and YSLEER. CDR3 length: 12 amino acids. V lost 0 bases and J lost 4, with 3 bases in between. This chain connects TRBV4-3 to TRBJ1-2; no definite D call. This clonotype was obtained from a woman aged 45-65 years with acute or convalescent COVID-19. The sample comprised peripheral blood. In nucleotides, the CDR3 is TGCGCCAGCAGCCAAGACGGCTATGGCTACACCTTC. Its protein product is CASSQDGYGYTF.